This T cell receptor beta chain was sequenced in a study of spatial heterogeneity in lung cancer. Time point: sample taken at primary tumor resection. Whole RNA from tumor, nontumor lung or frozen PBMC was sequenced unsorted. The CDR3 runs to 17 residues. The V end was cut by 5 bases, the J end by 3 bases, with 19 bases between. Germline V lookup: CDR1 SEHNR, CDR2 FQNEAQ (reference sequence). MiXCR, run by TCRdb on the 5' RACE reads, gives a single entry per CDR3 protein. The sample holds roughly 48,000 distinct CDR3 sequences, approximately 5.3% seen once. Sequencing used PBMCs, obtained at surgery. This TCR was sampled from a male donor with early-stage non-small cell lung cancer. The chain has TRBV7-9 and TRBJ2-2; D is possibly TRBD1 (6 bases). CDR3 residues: CASSTYRVVGDTGELFF. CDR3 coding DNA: TGTGCCAGCAGCACGTACAGGGTTGTCGGCGACACCGGGGAGCTGTTTTTT.